This record looks at one T cell receptor beta chain sequence and its context. V lost 8 bases, J lost 2 bases, and 13 bases lay in between. Germline CDR1 reads LNHDA; CDR2 reads SQIVND (reference sequence). This CDR3 is 14 amino acids long. This entry is derived from a study of TIL therapy for anti-PD-1-resistant metastatic lung cancer. Study background: Half of patients were current or former smokers. Tumors carried a median about 1.6 non-synonymous mutations per megabase.

Time point given: pre-treatment sample, taken before nivolumab and TIL therapy. The libraries were made with immunoSEQ v3. The repertoire was sequenced with immunoSEQ multiplex PCR; TCRdb's copy has only in-frame clones and lacks some. The repertoire holds 50,000 or so clones, with 70% to 85% as singletons. Sample: blood, taken at baseline. This sequence was found in a woman aged 25 to 80 with non-small cell lung cancer. The chain employs TRBV19 and TRBJ1-5; D remains unclear. The DNA of the CDR3 is TGTGCCAGTTTGGAAAGGGCGGGCAATCAGCCCCAGCATTTT. Protein sequence: CASLERAGNQPQHF.